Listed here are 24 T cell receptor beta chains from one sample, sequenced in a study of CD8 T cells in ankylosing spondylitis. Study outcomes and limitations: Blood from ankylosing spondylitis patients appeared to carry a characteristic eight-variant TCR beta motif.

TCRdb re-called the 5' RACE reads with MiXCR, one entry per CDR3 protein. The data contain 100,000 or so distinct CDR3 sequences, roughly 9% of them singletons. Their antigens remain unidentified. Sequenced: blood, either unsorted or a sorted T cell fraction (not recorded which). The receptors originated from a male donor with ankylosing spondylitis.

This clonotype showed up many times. CDR3 nucleotides: TGTGCTAGTGGTTTGACTGGACAGGGTGAGCAGCCCCAGCATTTT. It is translated as CASGLTGQGEQPQHF. This sequence joins TRBV12-5 and TRBJ1-5; the match to TRBD1 covers 8 bases. This CDR3 is built from 15 residues. The trim removed 2 bases at V and 7 bases at J, leaving 7 bases unmatched. Germline lookup yields CDR1 LGHNT and CDR2 FRNRAP.

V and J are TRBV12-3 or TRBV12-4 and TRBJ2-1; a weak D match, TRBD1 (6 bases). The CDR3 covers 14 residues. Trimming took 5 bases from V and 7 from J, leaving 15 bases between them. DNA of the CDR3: TGTGCCAGCAGTCTAACAGGGATGGGAAATGAGCAGTTCTTC. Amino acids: CASSLTGMGNEQFF.

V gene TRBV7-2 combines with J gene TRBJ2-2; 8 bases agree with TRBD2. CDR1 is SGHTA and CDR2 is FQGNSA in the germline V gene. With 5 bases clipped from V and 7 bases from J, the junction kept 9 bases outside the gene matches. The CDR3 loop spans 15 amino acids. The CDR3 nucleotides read TGTGCCAGCAGCCCCGCCCGGGGGGGAGGCGGGGAGCTGTTTTTT. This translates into CASSPARGGGGELFF.

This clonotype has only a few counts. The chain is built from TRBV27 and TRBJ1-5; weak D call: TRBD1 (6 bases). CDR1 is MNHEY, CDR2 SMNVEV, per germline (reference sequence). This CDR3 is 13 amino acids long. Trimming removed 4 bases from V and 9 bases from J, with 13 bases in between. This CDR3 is CASSSTGRPPQHF. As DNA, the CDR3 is TGTGCCAGCAGTTCGACAGGCCGTCCGCCCCAGCATTTT.

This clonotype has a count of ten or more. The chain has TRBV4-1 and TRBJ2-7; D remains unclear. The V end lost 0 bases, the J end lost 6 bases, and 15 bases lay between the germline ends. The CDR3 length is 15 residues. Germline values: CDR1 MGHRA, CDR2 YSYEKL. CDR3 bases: TGCGCCAGCAGCCAAGATCTTGAACTCCCCTTCGAGCAGTACGTC. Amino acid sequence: CASSQDLELPFEQYV.

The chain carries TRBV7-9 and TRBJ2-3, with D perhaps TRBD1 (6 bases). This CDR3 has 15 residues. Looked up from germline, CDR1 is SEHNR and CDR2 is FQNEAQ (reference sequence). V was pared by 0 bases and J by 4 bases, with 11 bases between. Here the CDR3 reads CASSLAGGIADTQYF. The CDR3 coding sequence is TGTGCCAGCAGCTTAGCTGGGGGCATCGCAGATACGCAGTATTTT. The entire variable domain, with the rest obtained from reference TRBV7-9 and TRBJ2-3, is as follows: DTGVSQNPRHKITKRGQNVTFRCDPISEHNRLYWYRQTLGQGPEFLTYFQNEAQLEKSRLLSDRFSAERPKGSFSTLEIQRTEQGDSAMYLCASSLAGGIADTQYFGPGTRLTVL.

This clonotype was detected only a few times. In nucleotides, the CDR3 is TGTGCCAGCTCACGCATCGCCGGGACAGGGGATGACGGCTACACCTTC. As protein: CASSRIAGTGDDGYTF. This chain connects TRBV18 to TRBJ1-2, with TRBD1 identical over 10 bases. CDR1 and CDR2 (germline): KGHSH, LQKENI. CDR3 length: 16 residues. J was trimmed by 8 bases and V by 4 bases; bases with no gene match: 13.

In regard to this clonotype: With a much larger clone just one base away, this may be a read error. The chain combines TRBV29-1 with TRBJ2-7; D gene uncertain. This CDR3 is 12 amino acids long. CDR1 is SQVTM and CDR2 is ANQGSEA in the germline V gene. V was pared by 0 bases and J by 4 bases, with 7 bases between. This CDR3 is CSVEDERYEQYF. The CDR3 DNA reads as TGCAGCGTTGAAGACGAGAGATACGAGCAGTACTTC.

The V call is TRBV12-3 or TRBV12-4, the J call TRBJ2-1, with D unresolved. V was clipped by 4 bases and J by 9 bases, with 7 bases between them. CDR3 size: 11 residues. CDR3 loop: CASSSGPEQFF. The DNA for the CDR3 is TGTGCCAGCAGTTCTGGACCTGAGCAGTTCTTC.

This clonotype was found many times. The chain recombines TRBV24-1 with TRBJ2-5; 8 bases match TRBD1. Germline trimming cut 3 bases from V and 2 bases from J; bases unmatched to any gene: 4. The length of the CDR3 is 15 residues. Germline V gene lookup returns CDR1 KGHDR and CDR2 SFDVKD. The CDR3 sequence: CATSDPTGGQETQYF. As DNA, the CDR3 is TGTGCCACCAGTGATCCAACAGGGGGACAAGAGACCCAGTACTTC.

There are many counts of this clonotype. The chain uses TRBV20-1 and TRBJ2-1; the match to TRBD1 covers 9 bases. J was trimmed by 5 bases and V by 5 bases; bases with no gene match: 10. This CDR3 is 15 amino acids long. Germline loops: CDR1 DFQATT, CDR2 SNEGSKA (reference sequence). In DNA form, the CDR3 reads TGCAGTGCTTTGCCGACAGGGGGGAAGAACAATGAGCAGTTCTTC. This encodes CSALPTGGKNNEQFF.

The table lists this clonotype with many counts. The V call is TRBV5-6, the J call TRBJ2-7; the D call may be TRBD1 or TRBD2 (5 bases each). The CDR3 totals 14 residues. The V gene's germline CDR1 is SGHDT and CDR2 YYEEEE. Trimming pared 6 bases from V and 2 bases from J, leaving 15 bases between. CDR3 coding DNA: TGTGCCAGCACCAAGGGTCGGGGCCCCTACGAGCAGTACTTC. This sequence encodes CASTKGRGPYEQYF.

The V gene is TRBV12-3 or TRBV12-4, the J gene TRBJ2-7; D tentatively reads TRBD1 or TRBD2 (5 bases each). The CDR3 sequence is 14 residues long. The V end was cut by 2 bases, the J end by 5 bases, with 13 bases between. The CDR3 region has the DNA TGTGCCAGCAGTTTAAGTGGGGGTACCAACGAGCAGTACTTC. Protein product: CASSLSGGTNEQYF.

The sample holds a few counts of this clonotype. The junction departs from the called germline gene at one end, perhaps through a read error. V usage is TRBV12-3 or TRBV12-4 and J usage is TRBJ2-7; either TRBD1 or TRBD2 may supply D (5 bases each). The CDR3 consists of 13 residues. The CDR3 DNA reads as TGTGCCAGCAGTCCCGTCCTCCCGGGACGGAAGGGCTTC. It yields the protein CASSPVLPGRKGF.

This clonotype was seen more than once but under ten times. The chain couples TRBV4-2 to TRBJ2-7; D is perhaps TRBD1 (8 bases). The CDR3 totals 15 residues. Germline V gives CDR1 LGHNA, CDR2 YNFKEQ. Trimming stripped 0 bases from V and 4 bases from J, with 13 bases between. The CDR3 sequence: CASSQETGGGYEQYF. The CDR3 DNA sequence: TGTGCCAGCAGCCAAGAAACAGGGGGGGGATACGAGCAGTACTTC.

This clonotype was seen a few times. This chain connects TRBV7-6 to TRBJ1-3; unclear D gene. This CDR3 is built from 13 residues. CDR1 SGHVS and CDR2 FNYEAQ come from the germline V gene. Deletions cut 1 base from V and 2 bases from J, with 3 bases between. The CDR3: CASSLDTGNTIYF. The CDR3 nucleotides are TGTGCCAGCAGCTTAGACACTGGAAACACCATATATTTT.

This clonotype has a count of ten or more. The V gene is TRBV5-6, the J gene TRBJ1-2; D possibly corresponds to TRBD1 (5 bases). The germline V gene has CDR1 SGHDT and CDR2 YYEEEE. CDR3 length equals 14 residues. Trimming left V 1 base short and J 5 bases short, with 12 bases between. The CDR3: CASSLMSGRYGYTF. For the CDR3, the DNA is TGTGCCAGCAGCTTGATGTCAGGGAGGTATGGCTACACCTTC.

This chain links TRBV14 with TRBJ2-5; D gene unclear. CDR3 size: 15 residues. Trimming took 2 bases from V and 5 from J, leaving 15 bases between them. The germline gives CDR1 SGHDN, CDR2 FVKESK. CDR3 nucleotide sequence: TGTGCCAGCAGCCAAAAATTCTATGGAACGGAGACCCAGTACTTC. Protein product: CASSQKFYGTETQYF.

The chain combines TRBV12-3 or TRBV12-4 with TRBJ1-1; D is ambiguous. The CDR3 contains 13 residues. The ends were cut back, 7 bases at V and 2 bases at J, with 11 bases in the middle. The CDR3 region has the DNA TGTGCCAGCACCTCGGACCCTAACACTGAAGCTTTCTTT. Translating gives CASTSDPNTEAFF.

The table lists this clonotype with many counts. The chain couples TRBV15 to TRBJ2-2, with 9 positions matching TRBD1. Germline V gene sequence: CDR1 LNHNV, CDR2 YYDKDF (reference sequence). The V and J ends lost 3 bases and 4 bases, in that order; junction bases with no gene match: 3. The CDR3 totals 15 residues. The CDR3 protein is CATSRDRGGTGELFF. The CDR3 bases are TGTGCCACCAGCAGGGACAGGGGTGGCACCGGGGAGCTGTTTTTT.

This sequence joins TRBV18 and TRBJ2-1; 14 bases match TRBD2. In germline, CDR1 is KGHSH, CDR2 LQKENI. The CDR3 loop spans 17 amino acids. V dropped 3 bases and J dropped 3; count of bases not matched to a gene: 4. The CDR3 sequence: CASSPNGLAGGYNEQFF. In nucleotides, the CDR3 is TGTGCCAGCTCACCGAACGGACTAGCGGGAGGCTACAATGAGCAGTTCTTC.

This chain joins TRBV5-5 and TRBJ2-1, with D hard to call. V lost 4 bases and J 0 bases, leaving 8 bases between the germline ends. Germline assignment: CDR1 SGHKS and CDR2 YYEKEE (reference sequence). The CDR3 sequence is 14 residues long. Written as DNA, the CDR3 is TGTGCCAGCAGCCCATTAAGCTCCTACAATGAGCAGTTCTTC. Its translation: CASSPLSSYNEQFF.

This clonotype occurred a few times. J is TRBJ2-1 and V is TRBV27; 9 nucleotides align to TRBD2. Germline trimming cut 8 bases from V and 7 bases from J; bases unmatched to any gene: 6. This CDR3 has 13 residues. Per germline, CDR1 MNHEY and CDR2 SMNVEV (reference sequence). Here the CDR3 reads CASGVAGVNEQFF. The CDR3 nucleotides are TGTGCCAGCGGGGTAGCGGGAGTAAATGAGCAGTTCTTC.

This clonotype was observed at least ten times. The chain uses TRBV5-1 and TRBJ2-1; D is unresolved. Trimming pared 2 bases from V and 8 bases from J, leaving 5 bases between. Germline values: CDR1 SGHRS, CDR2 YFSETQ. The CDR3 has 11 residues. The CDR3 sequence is CASSFTDEQFF. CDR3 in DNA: TGCGCCAGCAGCTTTACCGATGAGCAGTTCTTC.